This is a list of T cell receptor beta chains from one sample in a study of somatic mutations in cytotoxic T cells in rheumatoid arthritis. Profiling relied on immunoSEQ multiplex PCR, and the TCRdb table lists in-frame clones only, not all of them. The table records more than 2,500 clones, approximately 61% of them present only once. Sequencing input: CD8+ T cells sorted from synovial fluid. The receptors derive from a woman aged 18-29 years with rheumatoid arthritis. The CDR3 runs from the conserved cysteine through the conserved F or W. Each record gives: clone size, V gene, J gene, D gene, CDR3 protein, CDR3 DNA. D genes are given only for firm matches. Expanded clones are given a class, and other clones once, few, many or no size at all.

clone size: .; V gene: TRBV10-3; J gene: TRBJ2-3; D gene: .; CDR3 protein: CAISESIQFSTDTQYF; CDR3 DNA: TGTGCCATCAGTGAGTCGATTCAGTTTAGCACAGATACGCAGTATTTT
clone size: .; V gene: TRBV4-3; J gene: TRBJ2-7; D gene: .; CDR3 protein: CASSQDRGLYEQYF; CDR3 DNA: TGCGCCAGCAGCCAAGACAGGGGTCTCTACGAGCAGTACTTC
clone size: .; V gene: TRBV27; J gene: TRBJ2-7; D gene: .; CDR3 protein: CASSPPGRFNEQYF; CDR3 DNA: TGTGCCAGCAGTCCTCCGGGGAGGTTCAACGAGCAGTACTTC
clone size: .; V gene: TRBV4-1; J gene: TRBJ2-3; D gene: TRBD2; CDR3 protein: CASSQDSLAGRATSTDTQYF; CDR3 DNA: TGCGCCAGCAGCCAAGATTCACTAGCGGGACGGGCGACTAGCACAGATACGCAGTATTTT
clone size: .; V gene: TRBV4-2; J gene: TRBJ2-1; D gene: .; CDR3 protein: CASSHLEGSYNEQFF; CDR3 DNA: TGTGCCAGCAGTCACCTAGAGGGCTCCTACAATGAGCAGTTCTTC
clone size: .; V gene: TRBV28; J gene: TRBJ1-4; D gene: TRBD1; CDR3 protein: CASSPTRTGWGEKLFF; CDR3 DNA: TGTGCCAGCAGCCCAACCCGGACAGGGTGGGGTGAAAAACTGTTTTTT
clone size: .; V gene: TRBV6-1; J gene: TRBJ2-1; D gene: .; CDR3 protein: CASRDTSYNEQFF; CDR3 DNA: TGTGCCAGCAGGGATACTAGCTACAATGAGCAGTTCTTC
clone size: few; V gene: TRBV7-2; J gene: TRBJ2-1; D gene: .; CDR3 protein: CASSNEQGMSNEQFF; CDR3 DNA: TGTGCCAGCAGCAACGAACAGGGAATGAGCAATGAGCAGTTCTTC
clone size: once; V gene: TRBV29-1; J gene: TRBJ2-1; D gene: .; CDR3 protein: CSVLGLTANEQFF; CDR3 DNA: TGCAGCGTTCTCGGACTGACTGCCAATGAGCAGTTCTTC
clone size: once; V gene: TRBV18; J gene: TRBJ2-1; D gene: .; CDR3 protein: CASSPPGPGSSYNEQFF; CDR3 DNA: TGTGCCAGCTCACCTCCTGGACCGGGAAGCTCCTACAATGAGCAGTTCTTC
clone size: .; V gene: TRBV7-8; J gene: TRBJ1-3; D gene: .; CDR3 protein: CASSLRVGGSGNTIYF; CDR3 DNA: TGTGCCAGCAGCCTAAGGGTCGGGGGGTCTGGAAACACCATATATTTT
clone size: medium-sized; V gene: TRBV30; J gene: TRBJ1-2; D gene: TRBD1; CDR3 protein: CAWSPGTGGYGYTF; CDR3 DNA: TGTGCCTGGAGTCCCGGGACAGGGGGCTACGGCTACACCTTC
clone size: .; V gene: TRBV5-6; J gene: TRBJ2-1; D gene: .; CDR3 protein: CASSPGPLVDEQFF; CDR3 DNA: TGTGCCAGCAGCCCCGGCCCACTAGTCGATGAGCAGTTCTTC
clone size: .; V gene: TRBV5-4; J gene: TRBJ2-1; D gene: TRBD2; CDR3 protein: CASSLALAYNEQFF; CDR3 DNA: TGTGCCAGCAGCTTGGCACTAGCGTACAATGAGCAGTTCTTC
clone size: .; V gene: TRBV7-9; J gene: TRBJ1-2; D gene: TRBD1; CDR3 protein: CASSLEGTGYGYTF; CDR3 DNA: TGTGCCAGCAGCTTAGAAGGGACAGGGTATGGCTACACCTTC
clone size: .; V gene: TRBV5-5; J gene: TRBJ2-5; D gene: .; CDR3 protein: CASSLDRWETQYF; CDR3 DNA: TGTGCCAGCAGCTTGGACAGGTGGGAGACCCAGTACTTC
clone size: .; V gene: TRBV6-1; J gene: TRBJ2-7; D gene: TRBD1; CDR3 protein: CASRYRGTYEQYF; CDR3 DNA: TGTGCCAGCAGATACAGGGGAACCTACGAGCAGTACTTC
clone size: large; V gene: TRBV4-1; J gene: TRBJ1-2; D gene: TRBD1; CDR3 protein: CASSHDRDRGQEGYTF; CDR3 DNA: TGCGCCAGCAGCCATGACCGGGACAGGGGGCAGGAAGGCTACACCTTC
clone size: few; V gene: TRBV6-5; J gene: TRBJ1-2; D gene: .; CDR3 protein: CASSEYEDGYTF; CDR3 DNA: TGTGCCAGCAGTGAATATGAGGATGGCTACACCTTC
clone size: .; V gene: TRBV12-5; J gene: TRBJ1-3; D gene: .; CDR3 protein: CASGLVIEMTLSSGNTIYF; CDR3 DNA: TGTGCTAGTGGTTTGGTAATCGAGATGACACTCAGCTCTGGAAACACCATATATTTT
clone size: few; V gene: TRBV7-2; J gene: TRBJ1-1; D gene: .; CDR3 protein: CASSLARDRTEAFF; CDR3 DNA: TGTGCCAGCAGCTTAGCACGAGACAGAACTGAAGCTTTCTTT
clone size: .; V gene: TRBV7-8; J gene: TRBJ2-1; D gene: TRBD2; CDR3 protein: CASSSRVQLLAGVSYNEQFF; CDR3 DNA: TGTGCCAGCAGCTCCCGTGTTCAGTTACTAGCGGGGGTGTCCTACAATGAGCAGTTCTTC
clone size: few; V gene: TRBV4-3; J gene: TRBJ2-7; D gene: .; CDR3 protein: CASSQAGYSYEQYF; CDR3 DNA: TGCGCCAGCAGCCAAGCCGGTTACTCCTACGAGCAGTACTTC
clone size: .; V gene: TRBV6-5; J gene: TRBJ1-1; D gene: TRBD1; CDR3 protein: CASRTGGGIEAFF; CDR3 DNA: TGTGCCAGCAGAACAGGGGGCGGAATTGAAGCTTTCTTT
clone size: .; V gene: TRBV19; J gene: TRBJ2-5; D gene: TRBD1; CDR3 protein: CASSIRAGTGPQETQYF; CDR3 DNA: TGTGCCAGTAGTATACGAGCCGGGACAGGACCCCAAGAGACCCAGTACTTC
clone size: few; V gene: TRBV6-6; J gene: TRBJ1-1; D gene: .; CDR3 protein: CASSYLSTGRTEAFF; CDR3 DNA: TGTGCCAGCAGTTATCTTAGTACAGGGCGAACTGAAGCTTTCTTT
clone size: .; V gene: TRBV4-2; J gene: TRBJ2-2; D gene: .; CDR3 protein: CASSENFGGAGELFF; CDR3 DNA: TGTGCCAGCAGTGAAAATTTTGGGGGCGCCGGGGAGCTGTTTTTT
clone size: .; V gene: TRBV28; J gene: TRBJ1-2; D gene: TRBD1; CDR3 protein: CASSSGQYYGYTF; CDR3 DNA: TGTGCCAGCAGTTCGGGACAGTATTATGGCTACACCTTC
clone size: .; V gene: TRBV21-1; J gene: TRBJ1-5; D gene: .; CDR3 protein: CASSNSRGRGHSNQPQHF; CDR3 DNA: TGTGCCAGCAGCAATTCTAGAGGCAGGGGCCATAGCAATCAGCCCCAGCATTTT
clone size: .; V gene: TRBV10-1; J gene: TRBJ2-1; D gene: .; CDR3 protein: CASSESDSDNEQFF; CDR3 DNA: TGCGCCAGCAGTGAGTCGGACTCCGACAATGAGCAGTTCTTC
clone size: .; V gene: TRBV7-9; J gene: TRBJ2-7; D gene: TRBD2; CDR3 protein: CASSPGLAGGYEQYF; CDR3 DNA: TGTGCCAGCAGTCCTGGACTAGCGGGAGGCTACGAGCAGTACTTC
clone size: .; V gene: TRBV18; J gene: TRBJ2-7; D gene: TRBD2; CDR3 protein: CASSPGAGGPYEQYF; CDR3 DNA: TGTGCCAGCTCACCAGGGGCGGGGGGCCCCTACGAGCAGTACTTC
clone size: .; V gene: TRBV28; J gene: TRBJ1-1; D gene: .; CDR3 protein: CASSFQGLRTEAFF; CDR3 DNA: TGTGCCAGCAGTTTCCAGGGTTTGCGGACTGAAGCTTTCTTT
clone size: few; V gene: TRBV6-1; J gene: TRBJ2-7; D gene: .; CDR3 protein: CASSETPSQYF; CDR3 DNA: TGTGCCAGCAGTGAGACTCCTTCCCAGTACTTC
clone size: few; V gene: TRBV27; J gene: TRBJ1-5; D gene: .; CDR3 protein: CASSWRGTSNQPQHF; CDR3 DNA: TGTGCCAGCAGTTGGAGGGGCACTAGCAATCAGCCCCAGCATTTT
clone size: .; V gene: TRBV18; J gene: TRBJ2-7; D gene: .; CDR3 protein: CASSPPGGASNEQYF; CDR3 DNA: TGTGCCAGCTCACCACCGGGGGGGGCCAGTAACGAGCAGTACTTC
clone size: large; V gene: TRBV7-2; J gene: TRBJ1-1; D gene: .; CDR3 protein: CASSPKGGSTEAFF; CDR3 DNA: TGTGCCAGCAGCCCCAAAGGGGGTAGCACTGAAGCTTTCTTT
clone size: .; V gene: TRBV19; J gene: TRBJ2-7; D gene: TRBD1; CDR3 protein: CASSTGRGQYYEQYF; CDR3 DNA: TGTGCCAGTAGTACCGGAAGGGGACAGTACTACGAGCAGTACTTC
clone size: .; V gene: TRBV5-6; J gene: TRBJ2-7; D gene: .; CDR3 protein: CASSFGTHPGEQYF; CDR3 DNA: TGTGCCAGCAGCTTCGGGACACACCCGGGGGAGCAGTACTTC
clone size: .; V gene: TRBV29-1; J gene: TRBJ2-1; D gene: TRBD2; CDR3 protein: CSARTSGTGNEQFF; CDR3 DNA: TGCAGCGCCAGGACTAGCGGGACCGGCAATGAGCAGTTCTTC
clone size: few; V gene: TRBV28; J gene: TRBJ1-2; D gene: TRBD1; CDR3 protein: CASSPPGQGYGYTF; CDR3 DNA: TGTGCCAGCAGCCCCCCCGGACAGGGATATGGCTACACCTTC
clone size: .; V gene: TRBV6-1; J gene: TRBJ2-7; D gene: TRBD1; CDR3 protein: CASSAGTGEYF; CDR3 DNA: TGTGCCAGCAGTGCCGGGACAGGGGAGTACTTC
clone size: .; V gene: TRBV27; J gene: TRBJ1-5; D gene: .; CDR3 protein: CASSFRGVSNQPQHF; CDR3 DNA: TGTGCCAGCAGTTTCAGGGGAGTTAGCAATCAGCCCCAGCATTTT
clone size: .; V gene: TRBV15; J gene: TRBJ2-2; D gene: TRBD2; CDR3 protein: CATSRGLAANTGELFF; CDR3 DNA: TGTGCCACCAGCAGAGGACTAGCGGCAAACACCGGGGAGCTGTTTTTT
clone size: large; V gene: TRBV30; J gene: TRBJ1-1; D gene: .; CDR3 protein: CAWIRNTEAFF; CDR3 DNA: TGTGCCTGGATTAGGAACACTGAAGCTTTCTTT
clone size: .; V gene: TRBV9; J gene: TRBJ1-4; D gene: .; CDR3 protein: CASSGAQSREKLFF; CDR3 DNA: TGTGCCAGCAGCGGGGCTCAAAGCCGCGAAAAACTGTTTTTT
clone size: .; V gene: TRBV2; J gene: TRBJ2-7; D gene: .; CDR3 protein: CASSAGGVKEQYF; CDR3 DNA: TGTGCCAGCAGTGCCGGAGGGGTTAAGGAGCAGTACTTC
clone size: .; V gene: TRBV4-1; J gene: TRBJ2-1; D gene: TRBD1; CDR3 protein: CASSPRSGGYNEQFF; CDR3 DNA: TGCGCCAGCAGCCCTCGGTCAGGGGGCTACAATGAGCAGTTCTTC
clone size: .; V gene: TRBV4-3; J gene: TRBJ2-7; D gene: TRBD1; CDR3 protein: CASSRNAGTGDEQYF; CDR3 DNA: TGCGCCAGCAGCCGGAACGCCGGGACAGGGGACGAGCAGTACTTC
clone size: .; V gene: TRBV27; J gene: TRBJ2-3; D gene: TRBD2; CDR3 protein: CVAKRRGLAGRLRSTDTQYF; CDR3 DNA: TGTGTCGCTAAACGAAGGGGACTAGCGGGACGACTCCGTAGCACAGATACGCAGTATTTT
clone size: .; V gene: TRBV9; J gene: TRBJ2-2; D gene: .; CDR3 protein: CASSVGNTRGTGELFF; CDR3 DNA: TGTGCCAGCAGCGTAGGAAATACCCGGGGGACCGGGGAGCTGTTTTTT
clone size: once; V gene: TRBV9; J gene: TRBJ2-7; D gene: .; CDR3 protein: CASSASGEQYF; CDR3 DNA: TGTGCCAGCAGCGCATCAGGCGAGCAGTACTTC
clone size: few; V gene: TRBV7-6; J gene: TRBJ2-2; D gene: TRBD2; CDR3 protein: CASSHTGTTNTGELFF; CDR3 DNA: TGTGCCAGCAGCCATACCGGGACTACGAACACCGGGGAGCTGTTTTTT
clone size: .; V gene: TRBV11-2; J gene: TRBJ2-7; D gene: TRBD2; CDR3 protein: CASSPIAGGLRTYEQYF; CDR3 DNA: TGTGCCAGCAGTCCAATCGCGGGAGGTCTGAGAACCTACGAGCAGTACTTC